This TCR beta chain emerged from a study of OX40 agonist ivuxolimab in advanced cancers. Across the whole study: Ivuxolimab, an antibody that agonizes OX40 (CD134), was administered to the patients. Three patients showed partial responses: one hepatocellular carcinoma and two cutaneous melanoma cases.

On this clone itself: Its antigen is not identified.

Here immunoSEQ multiplex PCR was the method, and the copy in TCRdb shows in-frame clones only, minus some. The sample lists some 70,000 clones; about 87% were seen once. Study results and caveats: The mean number of expanded clones was higher in CD8+ T cells than in CD4+. It was not determined which antigens were specifically recognized by the peripheral T cells that had undergone clonal expansion.

Trimming cost V 4 bases and J 2 bases, with 13 bases left between them. The CDR3 covers 15 residues. CDR1 is SGHDT, CDR2 YYEEEE, per germline. Sequences were derived from CD4+ or CD8+ T cells sorted from blood, sampled in a trial of the OX40 agonist ivuxolimab. The chain combines TRBV5-6 with TRBJ1-5; D is unresolved. The receptor was isolated from an adult with an advanced solid tumor such as melanoma, head and neck, liver or kidney cancer. The CDR3 region is CASSLRGNGNQPQHF. CDR3 in DNA: TGTGCCAGCAGCCTGAGAGGGAATGGCAATCAGCCCCAGCATTTT.